Below, 2 T cell receptor beta chains from the same sample are listed, as sequenced in a study of blood T cell repertoires in COVID-19. The protocol was immunoSEQ multiplex PCR, while the TCRdb copy is restricted to in-frame clones and leaves out a portion. The repertoire includes 300,000 to 350,000 clones, more than 85% of them detected once, and roughly 3.9% sits in the top ten. Material for sequencing was PBMCs or T cells enriched from blood (not recorded which). These receptors all come from a woman under 40 who had been exposed to COVID-19.

This clone was recorded only once. The chain recombines TRBV19 with TRBJ1-2; tentative D call: TRBD1 (6 bases). The CDR3 consists of 13 residues. Germline V gives CDR1 LNHDA, CDR2 SQIVND (reference sequence). V lost 9 bases and J lost 2, with 13 bases in between. The CDR3 sequence: CASVERGNYGYTF. The CDR3 nucleotides read TGTGCCAGCGTAGAGAGGGGGAACTATGGCTACACCTTC. The full variable domain, with the rest looked up from reference TRBV19 and TRBJ1-2, is DGGITQSPKYLFRKEGQNVTLSCEQNLNHDAMYWYRQDPGQGLRLIYYSQIVNDFQKGDIAEGYSVSREKKESFPLTVTSAQKNPTAFYLCASVERGNYGYTFGSGTRLTVV.

V is TRBV19 and J is TRBJ1-3, with TRBD1 matching over 8 bases. The CDR3 sequence is 15 residues long. V gave up 1 base and J gave up 3 bases; unmatched junction bases: 2. CDR1 and CDR2 (germline): LNHDA, SQIVND (reference sequence). In DNA, the CDR3 is TGTGCCAGTAGTATAGTGGACAGGGTTGGAAACACCATATATTTT. Encoded protein: CASSIVDRVGNTIYF.